One sample yielded the 23 T cell receptor beta chains listed below, sequenced in a study of cytomegalovirus exposure and HLA in healthy donors. The PCR employed 60 Vbeta primers together with 13 Jbeta primers. TCRdb's table, derived via immunoSEQ multiplex PCR, lists solely in-frame clones and lacks some. The sample includes over 200,000 clones, approximately 82% of them seen just once. Sequenced: PBMCs. The receptors were sampled from a woman aged 40 to 49 in good health and CMV-seronegative.

This clone occurred a few times. The chain links TRBV6-5 to TRBJ1-4; 7 bases fit TRBD1. In germline, CDR1 is MNHEY, CDR2 SVGAGI. The CDR3 has 12 residues. J lost 10 bases, V lost 4 bases, and 3 bases had no gene match. CDR3 loop: CASSLQGGKLFF. CDR3 DNA: TGTGCCAGCAGTTTGCAGGGGGGAAAACTGTTTTTT.

The chain couples TRBV28 to TRBJ2-7, with 7 bases aligning to TRBD1. The germline V gene encodes CDR1 MDHEN and CDR2 SYDVKM. CDR3 length: 14 residues. Trimming at V came to 1 base and at J to 3 bases, leaving 3 bases not matched to a gene. This CDR3 is CASSLSNRGYEQYF. In DNA form, the CDR3 reads TGTGCCAGCAGTTTATCGAACAGGGGCTACGAGCAGTACTTC.

This sequence joins TRBV12-5 and TRBJ2-1, with TRBD1 matching over 11 bases. The germline V gene encodes CDR1 LGHNT and CDR2 FRNRAP. This CDR3 contains 14 residues. With V trimmed by 6 bases and J by 8 bases, 6 bases remained unmatched. The chain's CDR3 is CASGPGQGADEQFF. DNA for the CDR3: TGTGCTAGTGGCCCAGGACAGGGGGCTGATGAGCAGTTCTTC.

The V and J genes are TRBV18 and TRBJ2-3; no reliable D call. The CDR3 is 13 residues long. Germline V gene lookup returns CDR1 KGHSH and CDR2 LQKENI. V lost 2 bases and J lost 2, with 5 bases in between. CDR3 region: CASSPSITDTQYF. CDR3 nucleotides: TGTGCCAGCTCACCAAGCATCACAGATACGCAGTATTTT.

This clone has a handful of counts. V is TRBV10-1 and J is TRBJ1-1; TRBD1 might be the D (6 bases). The germline V and J ends were trimmed by 6 bases and 0 bases, with 8 bases remaining between them. The CDR3 length is 13 residues. Germline lookup yields CDR1 WNHNN and CDR2 SYGVQD (reference sequence). CDR3 residues: CASSGQLNTEAFF. The CDR3 DNA reads TGCGCCAGCAGCGGACAGTTGAACACTGAAGCTTTCTTT.

This chain uses TRBV5-6 with TRBJ1-6, with 9 bases lining up with TRBD1. Trimming took 4 bases from V and 5 from J; bases not matched to a gene: 7. Germline V lookup: CDR1 SGHDT, CDR2 YYEEEE. This CDR3 comprises 16 residues. The CDR3 loop is CASSQTGGNNNSPLHF. CDR3 nucleotides: TGTGCCAGCAGCCAAACAGGGGGCAATAATAATTCACCCCTCCACTTT. Based on the CDR3 plus reference TRBV5-6 and TRBJ1-6, the full variable domain is DAGVTQSPTHLIKTRGQQVTLRCSPKSGHDTVSWYQQALGQGPQFIFQYYEEEERQRGNFPDRFSGHQFPNYSSELNVNALLLGDSALYLCASSQTGGNNNSPLHFGNGTRLTVT.

In DNA, the CDR3 is TGTGCCAGCTCACCCTCAACAGGCGGCAATCAGCCCCAGCATTTT. Translation gives CASSPSTGGNQPQHF. V and J are TRBV18 and TRBJ1-5; the D gene is possibly TRBD1 (5 bases). The CDR3 consists of 15 residues. The germline CDR1 and CDR2 sequences are KGHSH and LQKENI. Trimming removed 3 bases from V and 2 bases from J, with 11 bases in between.

CDR3 loop: CASHRDTPEAFF. Here the CDR3 DNA reads TGTGCCAGCCACCGGGACACTCCTGAAGCTTTCTTT. This chain joins TRBV6-5 and TRBJ1-1; perhaps TRBD1 as D (6 bases). The CDR3 has 12 residues. V was clipped by 8 bases and J by 6 bases, with 13 bases between them. Germline CDR1 MNHEY, CDR2 SVGAGI.

This sequence joins TRBV7-9 and TRBJ1-1, with D unclear. Trimming shortened V by 6 bases and J by 5 bases, and 19 bases separated the two germline ends. Germline CDR1 reads SEHNR; CDR2 reads FQNEAQ (reference sequence). The CDR3 has 15 amino acids. DNA of the CDR3: TGTGCCAGCAGACCTCGGGGAGATCCCTTGACTGAAGCTTTCTTT. This gives the protein CASRPRGDPLTEAFF.

The chain links TRBV6-1 to TRBJ2-7, with D perhaps matching TRBD1 (6 bases). The CDR3 consists of 13 residues. Germline CDR1 MNHNS, CDR2 SASEGT. V lost 6 bases to trimming and J lost 4 bases, with 13 bases between them. CDR3: CASRLGQRYEQYF. CDR3 DNA: TGTGCCAGCAGGCTCGGACAGAGATACGAGCAGTACTTC.

The chain employs TRBV11-3 and TRBJ2-1, with 12 bases fitting TRBD1. The V and J ends lost 5 bases and 8 bases, in that order; junction bases with no gene match: 7. CDR3 length: 15 amino acids. From germline, CDR1 is SGHNT and CDR2 YENEEA. In DNA, the CDR3 is TGTGCCAGCAGCATTTCGGGACAGGGGGCGGATGAGCAGTTCTTC. This codes for CASSISGQGADEQFF. Full variable domain (remainder filled in from reference TRBV11-3 and TRBJ2-1): EAGVVQSPRYKIIEKKQPVAFWCNPISGHNTLYWYLQNLGQGPELLIRYENEEAVDDSQLPKDRFSAERLKGVDSTLKIQPAELGDSAVYLCASSISGQGADEQFFGPGTRLTVL.

The chain combines TRBV2 with TRBJ1-4, with a weak D call TRBD1 (5 bases). Trimming removed 5 bases from V and 6 bases from J, with 13 bases in between. Germline V gene data show CDR1 as SNHLY and CDR2 as FYNNEI. This CDR3 has 14 residues. The CDR3 DNA reads as TGTGCCAGCAGTCCCCGGACACCCGATGAAAAACTGTTTTTT. This translates into CASSPRTPDEKLFF.

Turning to this clone: A read error may produce the germline difference seen at one junction end. Other DNA sequences in this sample translate to the same CDR3. The rearrangement uses TRBV6-5 and TRBJ2-5, with D maybe TRBD1 (7 bases). From germline, CDR1 is MNHEY and CDR2 SVGAGI. The CDR3 runs to 15 residues. CDR3 region: CASSYKGAGGETQYF. The DNA for the CDR3 is TGTGCCAGTAGTTACAAGGGGGCCGGGGGAGAGACCCAGTACTTC.

This sequence joins TRBV4-3 and TRBJ2-2; the D is unclear. CDR1 LGHNA and CDR2 YSLEER come from the germline V gene. This CDR3 has 13 amino acids. Trimming stripped 0 bases from V and 6 bases from J, with 5 bases between. The CDR3 spells CASSQEEAGELFF. Here the CDR3 DNA reads TGCGCCAGCAGCCAAGAAGAGGCCGGGGAGCTGTTTTTT.

In its sample, this clone was seen a few times. The chain has TRBV7-2 and TRBJ1-3, with D tentatively TRBD1 (5 bases). From germline, CDR1 is SGHTA and CDR2 FQGNSA. The CDR3 is 17 residues long. With 5 bases removed from V and 6 bases from J, the gap between germline ends came to 23 bases. CDR3 sequence reads: CASSPSRWGETENTIYF. In DNA, the CDR3 is TGTGCCAGCAGCCCCTCTAGGTGGGGGGAGACTGAAAACACCATATATTTT.

This clone was counted only a few times. The chain joins TRBV11-2 to TRBJ1-1, with no clear D. The V gene lost 5 bases and the J gene lost 4 bases, with 11 bases spanning the gap. Germline CDR1 reads SGHAT; CDR2 reads FQNNGV. There are 13 residues in the CDR3. CDR3 nucleotides: TGTGCCAGCAGCACTCCTCCTGGCACTGAAGCTTTCTTT. Translating gives CASSTPPGTEAFF.

The rearrangement uses TRBV9 and TRBJ2-1; 14 bases fit TRBD2. The CDR3 is 15 residues long. Germline V lookup: CDR1 SGDLS, CDR2 YYNGEE. Germline trimming cut 0 bases from V and 8 bases from J; bases unmatched to any gene: 1. The chain's CDR3 is CASSVGTSGGHEQFF. CDR3 in DNA: TGTGCCAGCAGCGTAGGGACTAGCGGGGGGCATGAGCAGTTCTTC.

V and J are TRBV29-1 and TRBJ1-2, with 9 bases fitting TRBD1. The trim removed 3 bases at V and 2 bases at J, leaving 4 bases unmatched. The CDR3 has 14 amino acids. Germline lookup yields CDR1 SQVTM and CDR2 ANQGSEA. CDR3 nucleotide sequence: TGCAGCGTTGAGAGACAGGGGGTAAACTATGGCTACACCTTC. It encodes CSVERQGVNYGYTF.

The rearrangement links TRBV5-1 to TRBJ1-4, with D tentatively TRBD1 (6 bases). Looked up from germline, CDR1 is SGHRS and CDR2 is YFSETQ. Trimming removed 0 bases at V and 4 bases at J, with 13 bases between. This CDR3 has 16 residues. The CDR3 sequence is CASSLVETGHNEKLFF. Here the CDR3 DNA reads TGCGCCAGCAGCTTGGTGGAGACAGGCCATAATGAAAAACTGTTTTTT.

As DNA, the CDR3 is TGTGCCAGCAGTATCGGACAGAGCACAGATACGCAGTATTTT. Protein product: CASSIGQSTDTQYF. V gene TRBV27 combines with J gene TRBJ2-3; possibly TRBD1 for D (6 bases). CDR3 size: 14 residues. Between the trimmed V and J ends, which lost 5 bases and 0 bases, there was a span of 9 bases. Germline-derived CDR1 and CDR2 are MNHEY and SMNVEV (reference sequence).

The CDR3 loop is CASSPNVVSYEQYF. CDR3 nucleotides: TGTGCCAGCAGCCCAAATGTTGTTTCCTACGAGCAGTACTTC. The chain joins TRBV5-6 to TRBJ2-7; D ambiguous. V gave up 4 bases and J gave up 1 base, with 12 bases separating them. In germline, CDR1 is SGHDT, CDR2 YYEEEE. The CDR3 is made up of 14 amino acids.

This clone was detected only once. This chain links TRBV7-2 with TRBJ2-2; unclear D gene. The CDR3 covers 14 residues. V shed 3 bases and J shed 3 bases, with 8 bases lying between them. Germline loops: CDR1 SGHTA, CDR2 FQGNSA. Written as DNA, the CDR3 is TGTGCCAGCAGCTTCGGTCGGGACACCGGGGAGCTGTTTTTT. It translates to CASSFGRDTGELFF.

The V and J genes are TRBV2 and TRBJ1-4; maybe TRBD1 (6 bases). V was shortened by 8 bases and J by 8 bases, with 15 bases between the two germline ends. The CDR3 is 13 residues long. CDR1 is SNHLY, CDR2 FYNNEI, per germline. The CDR3 is CASSQGIGEKLFF. CDR3 DNA: TGTGCCAGCTCACAGGGTATAGGAGAAAAACTGTTTTTT.